This T cell receptor beta chain is drawn from a study of vaccination effects on CD4 cells after COVID-19. Profiled with immunoSEQ multiplex PCR; TCRdb holds only in-frame clones, not every one. The table has approximately 30,000 clones, around 82% seen once. Antigen-specific CD4+ T cell clonotypes were called by their expansion after viral peptide-pool culture in ViraFEST. Isolating CD4+ T cells followed ten to eleven days of culture. Two-dose BNT162b2 or mRNA-1273 vaccination was given to participants. CDR3 length: 16 residues. Between the trimmed V and J ends, which lost 2 bases and 0 bases, there was a span of 14 bases. Germline V gene sequence: CDR1 SGHNT, CDR2 YYREEE (reference sequence). As regards this clone: Its antigen is undetermined.

The starting material was CD4+ T cells from PBMCs cultured with HCoV-NL63 spike peptides, obtained after COVID-19 vaccination. The chain recombines TRBV5-4 with TRBJ1-1; no reliable D call. The clonotype was recovered from a human donor who received a COVID-19 vaccine. Some clones in this sample may be carry-over from other donors' samples. CDR3 sequence reads: CASSLGQHTMNTEAFF. In DNA form, the CDR3 reads TGTGCCAGCAGCTTAGGTCAGCACACCATGAACACTGAAGCTTTCTTT.